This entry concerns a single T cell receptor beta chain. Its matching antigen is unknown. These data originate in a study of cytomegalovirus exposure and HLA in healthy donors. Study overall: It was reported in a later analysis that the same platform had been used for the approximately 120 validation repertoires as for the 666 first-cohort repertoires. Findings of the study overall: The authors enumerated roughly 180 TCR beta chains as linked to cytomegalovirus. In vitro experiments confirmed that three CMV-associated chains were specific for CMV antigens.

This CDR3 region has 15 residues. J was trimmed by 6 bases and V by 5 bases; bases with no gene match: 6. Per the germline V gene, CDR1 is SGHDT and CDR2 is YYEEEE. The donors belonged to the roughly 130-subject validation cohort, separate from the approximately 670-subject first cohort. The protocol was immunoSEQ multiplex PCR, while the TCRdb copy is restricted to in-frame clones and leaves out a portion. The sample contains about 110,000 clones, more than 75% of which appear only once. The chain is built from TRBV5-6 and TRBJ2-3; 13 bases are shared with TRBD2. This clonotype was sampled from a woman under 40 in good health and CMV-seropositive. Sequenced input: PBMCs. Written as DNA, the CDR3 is TGTGCCAGCAGTCGACTAGCGGGGGGCGGGGATACGCAGTATTTT. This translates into CASSRLAGGGDTQYF.